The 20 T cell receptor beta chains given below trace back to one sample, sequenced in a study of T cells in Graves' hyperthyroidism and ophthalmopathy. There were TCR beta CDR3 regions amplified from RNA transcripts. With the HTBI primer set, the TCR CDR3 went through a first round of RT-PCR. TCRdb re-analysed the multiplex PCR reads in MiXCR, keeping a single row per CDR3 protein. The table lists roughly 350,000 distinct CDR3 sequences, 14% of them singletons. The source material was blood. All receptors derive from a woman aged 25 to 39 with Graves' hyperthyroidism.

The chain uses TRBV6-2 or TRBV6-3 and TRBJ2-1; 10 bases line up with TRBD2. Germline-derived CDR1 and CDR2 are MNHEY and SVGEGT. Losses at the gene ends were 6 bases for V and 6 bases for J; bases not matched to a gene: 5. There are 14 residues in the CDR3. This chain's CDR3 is CASRPSGRSNEQFF. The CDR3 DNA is TGTGCCAGCAGGCCTAGCGGGAGAAGCAATGAGCAGTTCTTC.

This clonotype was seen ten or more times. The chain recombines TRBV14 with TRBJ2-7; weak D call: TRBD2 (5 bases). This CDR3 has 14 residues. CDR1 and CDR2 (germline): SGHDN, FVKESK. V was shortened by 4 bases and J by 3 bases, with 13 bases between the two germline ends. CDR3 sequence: CASSRDYFGYEQYF. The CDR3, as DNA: TGTGCCAGCAGCCGAGACTACTTCGGCTACGAGCAGTACTTC.

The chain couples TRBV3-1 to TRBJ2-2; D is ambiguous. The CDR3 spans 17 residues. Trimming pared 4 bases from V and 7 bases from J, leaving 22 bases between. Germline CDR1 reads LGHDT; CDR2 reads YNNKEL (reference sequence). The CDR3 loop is CASSPGVLRALSGELFF. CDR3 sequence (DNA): TGTGCCAGCAGCCCAGGAGTCTTAAGAGCCCTTAGCGGGGAGCTGTTTTTT.

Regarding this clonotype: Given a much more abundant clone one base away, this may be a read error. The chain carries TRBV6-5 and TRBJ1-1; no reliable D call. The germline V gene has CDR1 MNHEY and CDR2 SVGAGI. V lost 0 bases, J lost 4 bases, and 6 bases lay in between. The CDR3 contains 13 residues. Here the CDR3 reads CASSYSMSTEAFF. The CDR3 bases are TGTGCCAGCAGTTACTCGATGAGCACTGAAGCTTTCTTT.

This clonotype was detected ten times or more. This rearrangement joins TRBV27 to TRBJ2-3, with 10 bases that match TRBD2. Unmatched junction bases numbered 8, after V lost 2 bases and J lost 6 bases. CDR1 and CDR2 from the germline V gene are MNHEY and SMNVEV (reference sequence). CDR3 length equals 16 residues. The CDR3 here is CASSLRPSGSADTQYF. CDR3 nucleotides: TGTGCCAGCAGTTTAAGGCCTAGCGGGAGCGCGGATACGCAGTATTTT.

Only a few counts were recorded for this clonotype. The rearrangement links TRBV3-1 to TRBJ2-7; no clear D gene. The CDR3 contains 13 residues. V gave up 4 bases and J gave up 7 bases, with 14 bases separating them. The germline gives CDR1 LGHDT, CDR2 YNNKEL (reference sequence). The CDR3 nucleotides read TGTGCCAGCAGCCCAGGACCCATGGGGGAGCAGTACTTC. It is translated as CASSPGPMGEQYF.

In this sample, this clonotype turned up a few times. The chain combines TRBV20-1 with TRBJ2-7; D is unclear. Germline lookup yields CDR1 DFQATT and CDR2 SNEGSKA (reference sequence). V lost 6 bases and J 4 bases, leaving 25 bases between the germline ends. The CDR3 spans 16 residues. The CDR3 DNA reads TGCAGTGCAACAGAAACCTCGGCAAAATCGGTATACGAGCAGTACTTC. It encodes CSATETSAKSVYEQYF.

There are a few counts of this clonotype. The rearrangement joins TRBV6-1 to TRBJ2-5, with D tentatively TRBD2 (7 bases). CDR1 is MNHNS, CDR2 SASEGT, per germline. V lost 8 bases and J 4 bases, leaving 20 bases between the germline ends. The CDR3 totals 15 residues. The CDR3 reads CASHPAWGGGETQYF. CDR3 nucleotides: TGTGCCAGCCACCCAGCCTGGGGAGGGGGAGAGACCCAGTACTTC.

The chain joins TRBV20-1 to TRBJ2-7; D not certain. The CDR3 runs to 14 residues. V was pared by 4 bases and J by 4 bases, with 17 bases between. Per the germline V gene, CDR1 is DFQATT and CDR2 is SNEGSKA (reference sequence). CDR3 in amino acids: CSATPSPGYYEQYF. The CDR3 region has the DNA TGCAGTGCTACACCCTCCCCAGGCTATTACGAGCAGTACTTC.

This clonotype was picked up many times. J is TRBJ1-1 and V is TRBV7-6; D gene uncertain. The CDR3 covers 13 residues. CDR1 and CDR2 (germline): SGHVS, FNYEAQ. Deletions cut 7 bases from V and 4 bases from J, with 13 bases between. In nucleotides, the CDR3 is TGTGCCAGCAAGGCGGGAATGGGCACTGAAGCTTTCTTT. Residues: CASKAGMGTEAFF.

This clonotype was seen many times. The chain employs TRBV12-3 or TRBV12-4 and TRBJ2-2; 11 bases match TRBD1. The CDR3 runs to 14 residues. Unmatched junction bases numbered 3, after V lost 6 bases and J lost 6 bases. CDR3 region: CASRWTGGPGELFF. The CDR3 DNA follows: TGTGCCAGCAGGTGGACAGGGGGCCCCGGGGAGCTGTTTTTT.

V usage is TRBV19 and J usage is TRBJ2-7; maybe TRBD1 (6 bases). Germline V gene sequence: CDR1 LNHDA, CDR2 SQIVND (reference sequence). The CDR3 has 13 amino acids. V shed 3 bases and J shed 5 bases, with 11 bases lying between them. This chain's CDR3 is CASSMGARDEQYF. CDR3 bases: TGTGCCAGTAGTATGGGGGCCCGGGACGAGCAGTACTTC.

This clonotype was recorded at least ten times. The CDR3 region is CASSFRGHLSGANVLTF. CDR3 nucleotides: TGTGCCAGCAGTTTTAGGGGACACCTCTCTGGGGCCAACGTCCTGACTTTC. The genes are TRBV12-3 or TRBV12-4 and TRBJ2-6; D possibly corresponds to TRBD1 (6 bases). With 3 bases removed from V and 0 bases from J, the gap between germline ends came to 12 bases. This CDR3 is built from 17 residues.

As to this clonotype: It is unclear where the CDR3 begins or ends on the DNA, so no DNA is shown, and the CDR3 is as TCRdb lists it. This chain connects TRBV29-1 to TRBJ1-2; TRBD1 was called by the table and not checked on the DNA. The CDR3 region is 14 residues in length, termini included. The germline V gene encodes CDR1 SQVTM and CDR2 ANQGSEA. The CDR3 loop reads CSVHTGLTSYGCTF.

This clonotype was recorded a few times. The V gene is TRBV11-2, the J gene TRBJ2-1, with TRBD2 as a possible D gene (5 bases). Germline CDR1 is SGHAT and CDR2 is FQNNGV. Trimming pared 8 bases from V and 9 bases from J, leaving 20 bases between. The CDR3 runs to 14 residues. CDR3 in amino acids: CASGPQKEGGEQFF. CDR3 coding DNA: TGTGCCAGCGGCCCCCAGAAAGAGGGCGGTGAGCAGTTCTTC.

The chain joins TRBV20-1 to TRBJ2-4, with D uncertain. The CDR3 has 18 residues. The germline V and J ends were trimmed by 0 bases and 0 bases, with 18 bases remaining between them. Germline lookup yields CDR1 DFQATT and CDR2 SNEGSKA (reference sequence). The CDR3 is CSARDQVAVRLAKNIQYF. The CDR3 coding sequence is TGCAGTGCTAGAGATCAGGTAGCAGTAAGGCTAGCCAAAAACATTCAGTACTTC.

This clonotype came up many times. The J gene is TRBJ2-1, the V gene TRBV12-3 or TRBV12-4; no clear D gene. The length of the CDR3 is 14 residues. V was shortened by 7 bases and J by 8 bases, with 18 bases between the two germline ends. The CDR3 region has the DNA TGTGCCAGCACTCCATTTGCCAGGTCTTATGAGCAGTTCTTC. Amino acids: CASTPFARSYEQFF.

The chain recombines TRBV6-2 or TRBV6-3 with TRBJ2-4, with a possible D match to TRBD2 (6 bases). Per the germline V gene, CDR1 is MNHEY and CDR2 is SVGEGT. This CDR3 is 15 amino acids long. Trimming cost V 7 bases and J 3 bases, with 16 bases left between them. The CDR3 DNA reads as TGTGCCAGCACAGCAGTGGAGGGATTCAAAAACATTCAGTACTTC. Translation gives CASTAVEGFKNIQYF.

CDR3 bases: TGCGCCAGCAGCTCGGGACTAGCGCTACACAATGAGCAGTTCTTC. Encoded protein: CASSSGLALHNEQFF. The chain links TRBV5-1 to TRBJ2-1, with 10 nucleotides matching TRBD2. The CDR3 is 15 amino acids. CDR1 SGHRS and CDR2 YFSETQ come from the germline V gene. With 3 bases clipped from V and 5 bases from J, the junction kept 5 bases outside the gene matches. Supplemented by reference TRBV5-1 and TRBJ2-1, the full variable domain reads KAGVTQTPRYLIKTRGQQVTLSCSPISGHRSVSWYQQTPGQGLQFLFEYFSETQRNKGNFPGRFSGRQFSNSRSEMNVSTLELGDSALYLCASSSGLALHNEQFFGPGTRLTVL.

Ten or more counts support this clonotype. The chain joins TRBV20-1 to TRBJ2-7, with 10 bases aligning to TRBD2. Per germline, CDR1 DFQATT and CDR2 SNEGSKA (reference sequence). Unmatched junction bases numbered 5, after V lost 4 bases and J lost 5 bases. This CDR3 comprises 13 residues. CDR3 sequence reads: CSATAGTSDEQYF. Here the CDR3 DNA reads TGCAGTGCTACCGCCGGGACTAGCGACGAGCAGTACTTC.